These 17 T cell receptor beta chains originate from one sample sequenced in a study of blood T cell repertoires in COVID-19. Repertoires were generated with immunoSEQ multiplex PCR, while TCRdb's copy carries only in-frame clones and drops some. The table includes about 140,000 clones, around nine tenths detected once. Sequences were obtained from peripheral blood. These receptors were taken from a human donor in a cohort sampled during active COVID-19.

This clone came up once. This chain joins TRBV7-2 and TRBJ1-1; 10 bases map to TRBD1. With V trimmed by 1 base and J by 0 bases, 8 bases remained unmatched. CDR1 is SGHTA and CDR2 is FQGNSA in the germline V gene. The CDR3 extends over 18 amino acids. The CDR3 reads CASSLGPGQGTLNTEAFF. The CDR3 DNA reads TGTGCCAGCAGCTTAGGGCCGGGACAGGGGACCTTGAACACTGAAGCTTTCTTT.

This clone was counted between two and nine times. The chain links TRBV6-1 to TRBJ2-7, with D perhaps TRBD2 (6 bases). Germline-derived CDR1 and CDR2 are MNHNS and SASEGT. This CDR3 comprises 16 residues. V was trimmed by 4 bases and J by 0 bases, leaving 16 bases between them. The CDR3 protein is CASSGLEGGGSYEQYF. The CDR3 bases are TGTGCCAGCAGTGGCCTGGAGGGAGGAGGCTCCTACGAGCAGTACTTC.

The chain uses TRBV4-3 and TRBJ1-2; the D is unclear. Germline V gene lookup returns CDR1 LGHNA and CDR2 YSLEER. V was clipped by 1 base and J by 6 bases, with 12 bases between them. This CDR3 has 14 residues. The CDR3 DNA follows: TGCGCCAGCAGCCAAGTGGCCCGCTTGGATGGCTACACCTTC. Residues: CASSQVARLDGYTF.

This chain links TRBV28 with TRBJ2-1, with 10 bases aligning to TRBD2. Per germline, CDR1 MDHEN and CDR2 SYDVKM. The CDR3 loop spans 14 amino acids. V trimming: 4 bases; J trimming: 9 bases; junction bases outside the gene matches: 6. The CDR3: CASSSIAGGSEQFF. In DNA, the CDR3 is TGTGCCAGCAGTTCCATAGCGGGAGGCAGTGAGCAGTTCTTC.

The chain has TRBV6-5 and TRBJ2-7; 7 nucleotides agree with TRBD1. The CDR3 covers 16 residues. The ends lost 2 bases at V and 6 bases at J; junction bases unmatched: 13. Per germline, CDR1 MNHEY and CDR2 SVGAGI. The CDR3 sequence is CASSYTPTGPTGEQYF. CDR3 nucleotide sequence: TGTGCCAGCAGTTACACTCCGACAGGGCCCACGGGCGAGCAGTACTTC.

CDR3 in DNA: TGTGCCAGCAGGCCCACAGGGGACTACTATGGCTACACCTTC. Residues: CASRPTGDYYGYTF. J is TRBJ1-2 and V is TRBV27; 7 nucleotides agree with TRBD1. The J segment lost 3 bases and the V segment lost 6 bases, leaving 7 bases of the junction unmatched. Germline V gene data show CDR1 as MNHEY and CDR2 as SMNVEV (reference sequence). This CDR3 spans 14 amino acids.

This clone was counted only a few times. The CDR3: CASSVRDSNEKLFF. The DNA of the CDR3 is TGTGCCAGCAGCGTCCGGGACTCCAATGAAAAACTGTTTTTT. This chain links TRBV5-6 with TRBJ1-4; maybe TRBD1 (5 bases). Germline loops: CDR1 SGHDT, CDR2 YYEEEE. The V end lost 4 bases, the J end lost 5 bases, and 12 bases lay between the germline ends. The CDR3 totals 14 residues.

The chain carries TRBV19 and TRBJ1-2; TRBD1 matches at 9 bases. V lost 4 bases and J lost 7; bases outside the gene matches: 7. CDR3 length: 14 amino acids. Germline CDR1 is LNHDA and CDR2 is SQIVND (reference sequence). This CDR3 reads CASSTPDRGPGYTF. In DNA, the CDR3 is TGTGCCAGTAGTACCCCGGACAGGGGACCTGGCTACACCTTC.

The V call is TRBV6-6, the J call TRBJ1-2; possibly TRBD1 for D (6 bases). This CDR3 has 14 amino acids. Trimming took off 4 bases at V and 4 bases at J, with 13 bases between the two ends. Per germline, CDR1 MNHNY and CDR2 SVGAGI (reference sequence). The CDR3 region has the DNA TGTGCCAGCAGTTCGACCACAGGGTCCTATGGCTACACCTTC. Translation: CASSSTTGSYGYTF.

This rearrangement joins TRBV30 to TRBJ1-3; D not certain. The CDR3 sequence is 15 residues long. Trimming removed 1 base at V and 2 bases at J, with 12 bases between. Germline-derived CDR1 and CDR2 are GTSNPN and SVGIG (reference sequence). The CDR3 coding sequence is TGTGCCTGGAGTGGGGCTGGTCTTGCTGGAAACACCATATATTTT. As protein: CAWSGAGLAGNTIYF.

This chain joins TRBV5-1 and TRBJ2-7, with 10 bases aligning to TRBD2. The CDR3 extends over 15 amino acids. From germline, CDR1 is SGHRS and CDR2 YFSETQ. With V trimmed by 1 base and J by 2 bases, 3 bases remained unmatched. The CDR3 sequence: CASSLRTSGTYEQYF. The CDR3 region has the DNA TGCGCCAGCAGCTTGAGGACTAGCGGCACCTACGAGCAGTACTTC.

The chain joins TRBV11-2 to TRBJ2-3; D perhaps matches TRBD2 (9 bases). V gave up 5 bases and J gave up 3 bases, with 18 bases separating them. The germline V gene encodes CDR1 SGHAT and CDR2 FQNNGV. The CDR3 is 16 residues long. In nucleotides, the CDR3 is TGTGCCAGCAGCCAGGGGGCGGGGGGGCGGACAGATACGCAGTATTTT. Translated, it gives CASSQGAGGRTDTQYF.

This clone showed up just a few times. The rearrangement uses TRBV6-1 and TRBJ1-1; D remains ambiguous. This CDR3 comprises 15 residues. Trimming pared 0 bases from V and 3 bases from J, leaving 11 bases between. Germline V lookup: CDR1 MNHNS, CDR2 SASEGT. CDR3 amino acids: CASSEAVGRYTEAFF. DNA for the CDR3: TGTGCCAGCAGTGAAGCCGTCGGGAGGTACACTGAAGCTTTCTTT.

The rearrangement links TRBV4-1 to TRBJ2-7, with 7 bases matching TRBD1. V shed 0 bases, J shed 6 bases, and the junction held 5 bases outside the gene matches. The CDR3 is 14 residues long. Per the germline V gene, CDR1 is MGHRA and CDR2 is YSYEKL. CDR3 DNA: TGCGCCAGCAGCCAAGAACACAGGGGCTTCGAGCAGTACTTC. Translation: CASSQEHRGFEQYF.

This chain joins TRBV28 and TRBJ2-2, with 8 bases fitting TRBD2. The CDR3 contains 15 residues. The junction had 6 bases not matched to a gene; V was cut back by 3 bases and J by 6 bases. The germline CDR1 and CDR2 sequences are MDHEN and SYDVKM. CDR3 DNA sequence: TGTGCCAGCAGTTTTGCCGGGAGGGGCGCCGGGGAGCTGTTTTTT. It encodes CASSFAGRGAGELFF.

The CDR3 DNA is TGTGCCAGCAGCGGGACAGTGCTCGAGCAGTACTTC. Encoded protein: CASSGTVLEQYF. This sequence joins TRBV5-6 and TRBJ2-7; 7 positions agree with TRBD1. The germline CDR1 and CDR2 sequences are SGHDT and YYEEEE. The CDR3 sequence is 12 residues long. The J segment lost 6 bases and the V segment lost 4 bases, leaving 4 bases of the junction unmatched. The full variable domain, with the rest looked up from reference TRBV5-6 and TRBJ2-7, is DAGVTQSPTHLIKTRGQQVTLRCSPKSGHDTVSWYQQALGQGPQFIFQYYEEEERQRGNFPDRFSGHQFPNYSSELNVNALLLGDSALYLCASSGTVLEQYFGPGTRLTVT.

CDR3 loop: CSVEAEGLNTEAFF. DNA for the CDR3: TGCAGCGTTGAAGCAGAGGGCCTGAACACTGAAGCTTTCTTT. The rearrangement uses TRBV29-1 and TRBJ1-1; D is ambiguous. V lost 1 base to trimming and J lost 0 bases, with 9 bases between them. Germline V gene lookup returns CDR1 SQVTM and CDR2 ANQGSEA. The CDR3 runs to 14 residues.